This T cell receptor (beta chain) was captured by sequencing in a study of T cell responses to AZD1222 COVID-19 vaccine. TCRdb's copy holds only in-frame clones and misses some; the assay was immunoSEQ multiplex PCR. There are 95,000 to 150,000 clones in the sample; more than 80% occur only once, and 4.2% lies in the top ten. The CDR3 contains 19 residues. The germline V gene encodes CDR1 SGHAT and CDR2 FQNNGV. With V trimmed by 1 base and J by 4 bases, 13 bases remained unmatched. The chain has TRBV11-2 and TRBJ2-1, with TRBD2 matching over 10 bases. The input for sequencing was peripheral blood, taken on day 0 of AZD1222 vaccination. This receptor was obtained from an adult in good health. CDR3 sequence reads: CASSLGGLAGAHPYNEQFF. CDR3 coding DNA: TGTGCCAGCAGCTTAGGTGGTCTAGCGGGGGCCCACCCGTACAATGAGCAGTTCTTC.